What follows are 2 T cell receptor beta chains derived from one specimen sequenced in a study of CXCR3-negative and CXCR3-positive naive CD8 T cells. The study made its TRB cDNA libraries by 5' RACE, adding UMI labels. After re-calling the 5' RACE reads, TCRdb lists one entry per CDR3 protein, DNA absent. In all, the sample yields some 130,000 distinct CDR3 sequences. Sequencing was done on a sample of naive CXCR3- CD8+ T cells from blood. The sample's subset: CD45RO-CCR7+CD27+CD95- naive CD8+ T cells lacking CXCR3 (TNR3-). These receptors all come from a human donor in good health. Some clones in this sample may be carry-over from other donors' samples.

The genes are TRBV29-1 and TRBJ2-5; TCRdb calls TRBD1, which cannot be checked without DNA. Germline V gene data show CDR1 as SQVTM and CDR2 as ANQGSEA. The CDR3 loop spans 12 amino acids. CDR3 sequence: CSVVRTEETQYF.

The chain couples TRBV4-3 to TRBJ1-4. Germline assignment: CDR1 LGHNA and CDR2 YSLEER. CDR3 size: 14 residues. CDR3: CASSQGTVNEKLFF.